A selection of T cell receptor beta chains follows, all from one sample in a study of Graves' ophthalmopathy and Graves' hyperthyroidism. TCRdb re-called the multiplex PCR reads through MiXCR, storing one row per CDR3 protein. Here the sample spans 230,000 or so distinct CDR3 sequences, around 45% being singletons. The sample comprised peripheral blood. The source of these receptors is an adult man with Graves' ophthalmopathy. Both conserved end residues are trimmed from each CDR3.

V	J	CDR3
TRBV5-6	TRBJ2-2	ASSVQGGTGELF
TRBV5-1	TRBJ2-7	ASSQLAGGRRGEQY
TRBV10-3	TRBJ1-1	AISESSGAGTEAF
TRBV10-3	TRBJ2-6	ASRLPDGIISGANVLT
TRBV4-1	TRBJ1-4	ASSQPQGVEKLF
TRBV10-3	TRBJ2-3	AISARTGDTDTQY
TRBV15	TRBJ1-4	ATSRARGTADNEKLF
TRBV5-6	TRBJ2-7	ANSSRASGNYEQY
TRBV24-1	TRBJ2-5	ATSESDRVETQY
TRBV6-5	TRBJ1-5	ASRRTTSNQPQH
TRBV20-1	TRBJ2-3	SAPEAGTDTQY
TRBV2	TRBJ2-3	ASDRAPPTNTQY
TRBV20-1	.	SAAAILAVGTDTQY
TRBV19	TRBJ1-2	ASSIWDGDRGSYGYT
TRBV9	TRBJ1-6	ASSQGGTVNNSPLH
TRBV7-9	TRBJ2-7	ASTQGQGNYEQY
TRBV29-1	TRBJ1-1	SVDETSNTEAF
TRBV12-3/TRBV12-4	TRBJ2-2	ASSALVDRGGGELF
TRBV20-1	TRBJ2-7	SARDLGLRYEQY
TRBV2	TRBJ1-4	ASTRSPTNEKLF
TRBV6-5	TRBJ1-5	ATWEGRMSNQPQH
TRBV7-3	TRBJ1-6	ASSPAGYNSPLH
TRBV9	TRBJ2-5	ASSVEGSSGGRETQY
TRBV20-1	TRBJ1-2	SGDSPTNYGYT
TRBV12-3/TRBV12-4	TRBJ1-5	ASSQIGQYSNQPQH
TRBV25-1	TRBJ2-7	ASSPGQGATWSEQY